Shown below are 17 T cell receptor beta chains from a single sample sequenced in a study of beta chain features in type 1 diabetes. Study results and caveats: Across all four CD4+ subsets, people with type 1 diabetes showed modestly shorter TCRB CDR3s.

For these receptors, no antigen is known. TCRB transcripts that were expressed got sequenced, as all of the isolated RNA had been reverse transcribed. Generated by immunoSEQ multiplex PCR, the TCRdb table keeps only in-frame clones and is missing some. This sample has more than 120,000 clones; 10% to 15% occur once, and the top ten carry 1% to 1.5%. The sequenced sample consisted of central memory CD4+ T cells from blood. The receptor source for this set is a man younger than 35 with type 1 diabetes.

V is TRBV7-8 and J is TRBJ1-2; 7 nucleotides align to TRBD1. J gave up 7 bases and V 4 bases, and 15 bases lay outside the gene matches. Per germline, CDR1 SGHVS and CDR2 FQNEAQ. The CDR3 is made up of 16 amino acids. CDR3 DNA: TGTGCCAGCAGCTCTGTCCCAGGGACAGCGCGCATTGGCTACACCTTC. Its translation is CASSSVPGTARIGYTF. The complete variable domain, with remaining parts taken from reference TRBV7-8 and TRBJ1-2, reads GAGVSQSPRYKVAKRGQDVALRCDPISGHVSLFWYQQALGQGPEFLTYFQNEAQLDKSGLPSDRFFAERPEGSVSTLKIQRTQQEDSAVYLCASSSVPGTARIGYTFGSGTRLTVV.

V usage is TRBV25-1 and J usage is TRBJ2-7; 7 bases match TRBD1. The J segment lost 3 bases and the V segment lost 6 bases, leaving 2 bases of the junction unmatched. The CDR3 totals 12 residues. Germline V gene sequence: CDR1 MGHDK, CDR2 SYGVNS. This CDR3 reads CASRRGLYEQYF. The CDR3 nucleotides are TGTGCCAGCAGAAGGGGGCTCTACGAGCAGTACTTC.

The V call is TRBV9, the J call TRBJ2-5; 8 bases are shared with TRBD1. The V gene's germline CDR1 is SGDLS and CDR2 YYNGEE. J gave up 5 bases and V 3 bases, and 3 bases lay outside the gene matches. The CDR3 is 13 amino acids. In DNA form, the CDR3 reads TGTGCCAGCAGCGGGGACAGGAGGGAGACCCAGTACTTC. Amino acid sequence: CASSGDRRETQYF.

In this sample, this clone turned up many times. The V call is TRBV7-2, the J call TRBJ1-6; 8 bases line up with TRBD1. In germline, CDR1 is SGHTA, CDR2 FQGNSA. The V gene end was trimmed by 4 bases and the J gene end by 3 bases; junction bases not matched to a gene: 2. CDR3 length: 15 residues. DNA for the CDR3: TGTGCCAGCAGCTCGGGACAGGTCTATAATTCACCCCTCCACTTT. It codes for CASSSGQVYNSPLHF.

The sample holds a few counts of this clone. The rearrangement joins TRBV7-2 to TRBJ2-7, with 10 bases fitting TRBD2. The junction had 8 bases not matched to a gene; V was cut back by 3 bases and J by 6 bases. The CDR3 contains 15 residues. The germline V gene encodes CDR1 SGHTA and CDR2 FQGNSA. For the CDR3, the DNA is TGTGCCAGCAGCTTGACCGGGACTAGCGCCACCGAGCAGTACTTC. It is translated as CASSLTGTSATEQYF.

The chain joins TRBV18 to TRBJ2-2; TRBD1 matches 7 bases. From germline, CDR1 is KGHSH and CDR2 LQKENI. The junction had 1 base not matched to a gene; V was cut back by 2 bases and J by 1 base. The length of the CDR3 is 15 residues. The CDR3 region has the DNA TGTGCCAGCTCACCAGGGACAGAGAACACCGGGGAGCTGTTTTTT. Its protein product is CASSPGTENTGELFF.

DNA of the CDR3: TGTGCCAGCAGCTCCGACCGACAGGCGGGTCAGCCCCAGCATTTT. Translation gives CASSSDRQAGQPQHF. V and J are TRBV6-6 and TRBJ1-5; D is possibly TRBD1 (6 bases). The CDR3 contains 15 residues. The V end was cut by 6 bases, the J end by 6 bases, with 18 bases between. Germline CDR1 reads MNHNY; CDR2 reads SVGAGI (reference sequence).

This clone turned up a few times. This sequence joins TRBV7-3 and TRBJ2-6, with D possibly TRBD1 on 5 matching bases. Germline V lookup: CDR1 SGHTA, CDR2 FQGTGA. Trimming left V 7 bases short and J 0 bases short, with 10 bases between. The CDR3 has 15 residues. The CDR3 here is CASTPTVSGANVLTF. The CDR3 nucleotides read TGTGCCAGCACCCCGACAGTCTCTGGGGCCAACGTCCTGACTTTC. The complete variable domain, with remaining parts taken from reference TRBV7-3 and TRBJ2-6, reads GAGVSQTPSNKVTEKGKYVELRCDPISGHTALYWYRQSLGQGPEFLIYFQGTGAADDSGLPNDRFFAVRPEGSVSTLKIQRTERGDSAVYLCASTPTVSGANVLTFGAGSRLTVL.

Details on this clone: One end of the junction varies from germline; a read error may be responsible. The chain links TRBV18 to TRBJ2-1, with D tentatively TRBD1 (5 bases). In germline, CDR1 is KGHSH, CDR2 LQKENI. The CDR3 covers 14 residues. The DNA of the CDR3 is TGTGCCAGCGCACCAGGGCTTGCCTACAATGAGCAGTTCTTC. Translation gives CASAPGLAYNEQFF.

The rearrangement joins TRBV29-1 to TRBJ2-5, with D perhaps matching TRBD1 or TRBD2 (5 bases each). V was cut by 2 bases and J by 2 bases, with 12 bases left in between. The V gene's germline CDR1 is SQVTM and CDR2 ANQGSEA. The CDR3 has 14 amino acids. CDR3 protein: CSVEWGIEQETQYF. CDR3 coding DNA: TGCAGCGTTGAATGGGGGATTGAACAAGAGACCCAGTACTTC.

This clone has only a few counts. The chain uses TRBV6-1 and TRBJ2-3, with a weak D call TRBD2 (6 bases). Germline V lookup: CDR1 MNHNS, CDR2 SASEGT. This CDR3 has 13 residues. V dropped 6 bases and J dropped 2 bases, with 9 bases sitting between them. The CDR3 sequence is CASSREFTDTQYF. The CDR3, as DNA: TGTGCCAGCAGCCGGGAGTTCACAGATACGCAGTATTTT.

The chain has TRBV15 and TRBJ2-7; the match to TRBD1 covers 8 bases. Trimming took 1 base from V and 2 from J; bases not matched to a gene: 4. In germline, CDR1 is LNHNV, CDR2 YYDKDF (reference sequence). The CDR3 is 15 amino acids. CDR3 residues: CATSRGQGNPYEQYF. The CDR3, as DNA: TGTGCCACCAGCAGAGGACAGGGGAACCCCTACGAGCAGTACTTC.

This clone was detected a few times. The V and J genes are TRBV27 and TRBJ1-4, with D hard to call. Germline CDR1 is MNHEY and CDR2 is SMNVEV (reference sequence). V shed 5 bases and J shed 6 bases, with 10 bases lying between them. The CDR3 length is 13 residues. CDR3 bases: TGTGCCAGCAGTCCCACTAGAGATGAAAAACTGTTTTTT. It is translated as CASSPTRDEKLFF.

This clone came up a few times. The chain links TRBV19 to TRBJ2-2; no clear D. CDR1 is LNHDA and CDR2 is SQIVND in the germline V gene (reference sequence). V dropped 7 bases and J dropped 1 base, with 10 bases sitting between them. The CDR3 consists of 14 residues. The CDR3 bases are TGTGCCAGTAAGAACGAATTGAACACCGGGGAGCTGTTTTTT. Its protein product is CASKNELNTGELFF.

This CDR3 reads CAWSPGTVSYEQYF. The DNA for the CDR3 is TGTGCCTGGAGTCCCGGGACAGTTTCCTACGAGCAGTACTTC. This rearrangement joins TRBV30 to TRBJ2-7, with TRBD1 matching over 7 bases. The CDR3 has 14 residues. The V gene end was trimmed by 2 bases and the J gene end by 1 base; junction bases not matched to a gene: 5. Germline V gene lookup returns CDR1 GTSNPN and CDR2 SVGIG (reference sequence).

This clone was seen only a few times. The rearrangement uses TRBV19 and TRBJ1-6, with TRBD1 as a possible D gene (6 bases). Germline loops: CDR1 LNHDA, CDR2 SQIVND (reference sequence). V shed 8 bases and J shed 9 bases, with 14 bases lying between them. CDR3 length equals 13 residues. CDR3 loop: CASSDSFGSPLHF. The CDR3 DNA reads TGTGCCAGTTCGGACAGTTTCGGTTCACCCCTCCACTTT.

The chain couples TRBV18 to TRBJ2-7; D is undetermined. The germline V and J ends were trimmed by 0 bases and 5 bases, with 5 bases remaining between them. This CDR3 has 12 amino acids. Germline-derived CDR1 and CDR2 are KGHSH and LQKENI. CDR3 loop: CASSPPGNEQYF. The CDR3, as DNA: TGTGCCAGCTCACCACCAGGGAACGAGCAGTACTTC.